The 26 T cell receptor beta chains in this list originate from one sample, sequenced in a study of shared clonotypes between healthy human individuals. The protocol was immunoSEQ multiplex PCR, while the TCRdb copy is restricted to in-frame clones and leaves out a portion. The sample yields millions of clones, about 95% seen once. Naive CD8 cells were CD45RO-negative, positively selected for CCR7, excluding terminally differentiated effector memory CD45RA+ cells. The sample consisted of naive CD8+ T cells sorted from blood. The receptor set was obtained from a man aged 18 to 30 in good health.

The chain joins TRBV4-1 to TRBJ2-7; D might be TRBD2 (5 bases). V was trimmed by 4 bases and J by 5 bases, leaving 12 bases between them. CDR3 length: 13 amino acids. Germline V gene sequence: CDR1 MGHRA, CDR2 YSYEKL. The CDR3 DNA follows: TGCGCCAGCAGCCCCTTGCTGCGGGACGAGCAGTACTTC. Its translation: CASSPLLRDEQYF.

Notes on this clone: The same CDR3 is also encoded by other DNA sequences in this sample. CDR3 amino acids: CASSIDGTYEQYF. CDR3 bases: TGTGCCAGTAGTATAGACGGTACCTACGAGCAGTACTTC. The chain employs TRBV19 and TRBJ2-7; D unresolved. This CDR3 region has 13 residues. The V end lost 0 bases, the J end lost 2 bases, and 5 bases lay between the germline ends. Germline V gene data show CDR1 as LNHDA and CDR2 as SQIVND (reference sequence).

The chain uses TRBV9 and TRBJ1-4; perhaps TRBD1 as D (5 bases). Germline values: CDR1 SGDLS, CDR2 YYNGEE. V shed 4 bases and J shed 7 bases, with 20 bases lying between them. The CDR3 extends over 16 amino acids. DNA for the CDR3: TGTGCCAGCAGCTACGGGGATGCAGGGTCGGCTGAAAAACTGTTTTTT. Translation gives CASSYGDAGSAEKLFF. Drawing the rest from reference TRBV9 and TRBJ1-4, the complete variable domain is DSGVTQTPKHLITATGQRVTLRCSPRSGDLSVYWYQQSLDQGLQFLIQYYNGEERAKGNILERFSAQQFPDLHSELNLSSLELGDSALYFCASSYGDAGSAEKLFFGSGTQLSVL.

The chain joins TRBV4-1 to TRBJ1-5; D ambiguous. From germline, CDR1 is MGHRA and CDR2 YSYEKL. CDR3 length equals 15 residues. V was shortened by 0 bases and J by 6 bases, with 12 bases between the two germline ends. The CDR3 DNA reads TGCGCCAGCAGCCAAGAACCCCAGGCGGGTCAGCCCCAGCATTTT. Translation gives CASSQEPQAGQPQHF.

J is TRBJ2-5 and V is TRBV5-1; TRBD2 aligns across 9 bases. After removal of 4 bases from V and 0 bases from J, the junction contained 4 bases not matched to a gene. This CDR3 has 15 residues. CDR1 is SGHRS, CDR2 YFSETQ, per germline. The CDR3 DNA follows: TGCGCCAGCAGCATACTAGCGGGTAACCAAGAGACCCAGTACTTC. Amino acids: CASSILAGNQETQYF.

This sequence joins TRBV11-2 and TRBJ1-4; D might be TRBD1 (5 bases). The germline CDR1 and CDR2 sequences are SGHAT and FQNNGV. V was pared by 5 bases and J by 4 bases, with 14 bases between. The CDR3 is made up of 15 amino acids. The CDR3 DNA reads as TGTGCCAGCAGCCGTCAGGGCATAGATAATGAAAAACTGTTTTTT. As protein: CASSRQGIDNEKLFF.

The genes are TRBV30 and TRBJ2-1; D remains ambiguous. V lost 2 bases, J lost 8 bases, and 10 bases lay in between. The CDR3 totals 12 residues. Germline V CDR1 and CDR2: GTSNPN, SVGIG (reference sequence). CDR3 loop: CAWSPPSDEQFF. CDR3 nucleotide sequence: TGTGCCTGGAGTCCCCCGAGCGATGAGCAGTTCTTC.

The chain is built from TRBV11-2 and TRBJ2-7; 7 bases fit TRBD2. J lost 1 base, V lost 5 bases, and 2 bases had no gene match. CDR3 length equals 13 residues. The germline gives CDR1 SGHAT, CDR2 FQNNGV. The CDR3 bases are TGTGCCAGCAGCGGACTAGTATCCTACGAGCAGTACTTC. It specifies CASSGLVSYEQYF.

The rearrangement joins TRBV7-6 to TRBJ2-3; D remains ambiguous. The CDR3 runs 15 residues. From germline, CDR1 is SGHVS and CDR2 FNYEAQ. The V and J ends lost 6 bases and 2 bases respectively, with 15 bases between them. The CDR3 bases are TGTGCCAGCAGGCTGGGCATTGGCCACACAGATACGCAGTATTTT. It encodes CASRLGIGHTDTQYF. The full variable domain, in which reference TRBV7-6 and TRBJ2-3 provide the parts outside the CDR3, is GAGVSQSPRYKVTKRGQDVALRCDPISGHVSLYWYRQALGQGPEFLTYFNYEAQQDKSGLPNDRFSAERPEGSISTLTIQRTEQRDSAMYRCASRLGIGHTDTQYFGPGTRLTVL.

The chain is built from TRBV13 and TRBJ1-2; tentative D call: TRBD1 (6 bases). The V and J ends lost 5 bases and 0 bases respectively, with 16 bases between them. The CDR3 is made up of 16 amino acids. CDR1 is PRHDT, CDR2 FYEKMQ, per germline (reference sequence). The CDR3 DNA is TGTGCCAGCAGCGGGGGGGGCGTCCCCTCTAACTATGGCTACACCTTC. Its protein is CASSGGGVPSNYGYTF. The full variable domain, completed using reference TRBV13 and TRBJ1-2, is AAGVIQSPRHLIKEKRETATLKCYPIPRHDTVYWYQQGPGQDPQFLISFYEKMQSDKGSIPDRFSAQQFSDYHSELNMSSLELGDSALYFCASSGGGVPSNYGYTFGSGTRLTVV.

The chain joins TRBV7-9 to TRBJ2-2; D is tentatively TRBD1 or TRBD2 (5 bases each). V lost 4 bases, J lost 5 bases, and 8 bases lay in between. CDR3 length equals 13 residues. The V gene's germline CDR1 is SEHNR and CDR2 FQNEAQ (reference sequence). Here the CDR3 DNA reads TGTGCCAGCAGCTGGGGGACGACCGGGGAGCTGTTTTTT. It codes for CASSWGTTGELFF. Based on the CDR3 plus reference TRBV7-9 and TRBJ2-2, the full variable domain is DTGVSQNPRHKITKRGQNVTFRCDPISEHNRLYWYRQTLGQGPEFLTYFQNEAQLEKSRLLSDRFSAERPKGSFSTLEIQRTEQGDSAMYLCASSWGTTGELFFGEGSRLTVL.

The V gene is TRBV11-2, the J gene TRBJ2-7, with D tentatively TRBD2 (6 bases). V lost 1 base, J lost 2 bases, and 18 bases lay in between. Germline V lookup: CDR1 SGHAT, CDR2 FQNNGV. The CDR3 spans 17 residues. CDR3 protein: CASSLAMDLERAYEQYF. CDR3 nucleotide sequence: TGTGCCAGCAGCTTAGCGATGGACTTGGAGCGGGCCTACGAGCAGTACTTC.

The chain carries TRBV10-3 and TRBJ2-7; D gene unclear. Trimming removed 3 bases from V and 3 bases from J, with 6 bases in between. Germline V gives CDR1 ENHRY, CDR2 SYGVKD. The CDR3 sequence is 12 residues long. CDR3 bases: TGTGCCATCAGTGACGTGAACTACGAGCAGTACTTC. Translation: CAISDVNYEQYF.

In DNA form, the CDR3 reads TGCGCCAGCAGCCCGCCGGCCCCTGCCACAAACACCATATATTTT. Translation: CASSPPAPATNTIYF. This sequence joins TRBV4-1 and TRBJ1-3; D is ambiguous. Between the trimmed V and J ends, which lost 4 bases and 6 bases, there was a span of 16 bases. Germline V lookup: CDR1 MGHRA, CDR2 YSYEKL. The CDR3 totals 15 residues.

The chain carries TRBV19 and TRBJ2-7; D is possibly TRBD1 (5 bases). Trimming pared 2 bases from V and 1 base from J, leaving 15 bases between. The CDR3 consists of 16 residues. Germline V gene lookup returns CDR1 LNHDA and CDR2 SQIVND (reference sequence). The CDR3 DNA sequence: TGTGCCAGTAGTATAAAGGGGCTACCTTTTTCCTACGAGCAGTACTTC. As protein: CASSIKGLPFSYEQYF.

The chain uses TRBV2 and TRBJ2-5; unclear D gene. CDR3 size: 12 residues. V gave up 6 bases and J gave up 5 bases, with 10 bases separating them. CDR1 and CDR2 from the germline V gene are SNHLY and FYNNEI. CDR3 residues: CASRTIPETQYF. The CDR3 coding sequence is TGTGCCAGCAGGACGATACCGGAGACCCAGTACTTC.

The CDR3 loop reads CASSSGGDYGYTF. CDR3 DNA sequence: TGTGCCAGCAGCTCTGGGGGGGATTATGGCTACACCTTC. The J gene is TRBJ1-2, the V gene TRBV13, with D possibly matching TRBD1 (5 bases). Trimming shortened V by 4 bases and J by 5 bases, and 11 bases separated the two germline ends. CDR3 length: 13 residues. Looked up from germline, CDR1 is PRHDT and CDR2 is FYEKMQ (reference sequence).

The J gene is TRBJ2-7, the V gene TRBV6-5; 9 bases line up with TRBD1. Trimming cost V 11 bases and J 3 bases; bases outside gene matches: 14. The CDR3 is 15 residues long. The germline CDR1 and CDR2 sequences are MNHEY and SVGAGI. DNA of the CDR3: TGTGCCTCTAAAACCGGGACAGGGACTATCTACGAGCAGTACTTC. Protein: CASKTGTGTIYEQYF.

The chain uses TRBV5-6 and TRBJ2-1; the D is unclear. CDR3 length equals 15 residues. The germline V gene encodes CDR1 SGHDT and CDR2 YYEEEE. V lost 2 bases and J 0 bases, leaving 9 bases between the germline ends. The CDR3 reads CASSLGRFSYNEQFF. DNA of the CDR3: TGTGCCAGCAGCTTAGGACGTTTCTCCTACAATGAGCAGTTCTTC. The full variable domain, in which reference TRBV5-6 and TRBJ2-1 provide the parts outside the CDR3, is DAGVTQSPTHLIKTRGQQVTLRCSPKSGHDTVSWYQQALGQGPQFIFQYYEEEERQRGNFPDRFSGHQFPNYSSELNVNALLLGDSALYLCASSLGRFSYNEQFFGPGTRLTVL.

CDR3: CASLRGQGYYEQYF. CDR3 sequence (DNA): TGTGCCAGTCTGAGAGGACAGGGTTACTACGAGCAGTACTTC. This chain connects TRBV5-8 to TRBJ2-7; 8 nucleotides agree with TRBD1. CDR1 SGHTS and CDR2 YDEGEE come from the germline V gene. The CDR3 loop spans 14 amino acids. V lost 8 bases to trimming and J lost 3 bases; unmatched junction nucleotides: 10.

This clone appeared a single time. V gene TRBV9 combines with J gene TRBJ2-1; tentative D call: TRBD2 (7 bases). V was shortened by 6 bases and J by 7 bases, with 20 bases between the two germline ends. Per germline, CDR1 SGDLS and CDR2 YYNGEE. The CDR3 contains 15 residues. The CDR3 sequence: CASTLGGGFGNEQFF. DNA for the CDR3: TGTGCCAGCACCCTAGGGGGGGGCTTTGGTAATGAGCAGTTCTTC.

The genes are TRBV9 and TRBJ2-1; D remains unclear. The V gene lost 0 bases and the J gene lost 2 bases, with 9 bases spanning the gap. Germline V lookup: CDR1 SGDLS, CDR2 YYNGEE. The CDR3 sequence is 15 residues long. CDR3 residues: CASSVVGLPYNEQFF. CDR3 coding DNA: TGTGCCAGCAGCGTAGTGGGTCTCCCCTACAATGAGCAGTTCTTC. Filled out from reference TRBV9 and TRBJ2-1, the complete variable domain reads DSGVTQTPKHLITATGQRVTLRCSPRSGDLSVYWYQQSLDQGLQFLIQYYNGEERAKGNILERFSAQQFPDLHSELNLSSLELGDSALYFCASSVVGLPYNEQFFGPGTRLTVL.

In regard to this clone: The same CDR3 also results from other DNA sequences found in this sample. This chain connects TRBV10-1 to TRBJ2-7, with unresolved D. Germline loops: CDR1 WNHNN, CDR2 SYGVQD (reference sequence). CDR3 size: 12 residues. Trimming took 4 bases from V and 0 from J, leaving 4 bases between them. The CDR3 region is CASSVGSYEQYF. As DNA, the CDR3 is TGCGCCAGCAGTGTAGGCTCCTACGAGCAGTACTTC.

This clone has a single count. In DNA form, the CDR3 reads TGTGCCAGTAGTACCCACGACGACAGTTATAGCTCTGGGGCCAACGTCCTGACTTTC. This codes for CASSTHDDSYSSGANVLTF. The gene calls are TRBV19 and TRBJ2-6; perhaps TRBD1 as D (5 bases). The CDR3 extends over 19 amino acids. Trimming left V 4 bases short and J 0 bases short, with 19 bases between. Germline V gene data show CDR1 as LNHDA and CDR2 as SQIVND (reference sequence). The full variable domain, its missing parts supplied by reference TRBV19 and TRBJ2-6, is DGGITQSPKYLFRKEGQNVTLSCEQNLNHDAMYWYRQDPGQGLRLIYYSQIVNDFQKGDIAEGYSVSREKKESFPLTVTSAQKNPTAFYLCASSTHDDSYSSGANVLTFGAGSRLTVL.

The gene calls are TRBV11-2 and TRBJ2-7; the D is unclear. The germline V and J ends were trimmed by 5 bases and 3 bases, with 17 bases remaining between them. This CDR3 is built from 15 residues. The germline gives CDR1 SGHAT, CDR2 FQNNGV. CDR3 sequence (DNA): TGTGCCAGCAGCGCCCAGCGCGAGTCTAGCTACGAGCAGTACTTC. Protein: CASSAQRESSYEQYF.

The chain couples TRBV6-1 to TRBJ2-7; D gene ambiguous. The CDR3 length is 13 residues. Trimming pared 5 bases from V and 3 bases from J, leaving 11 bases between. The germline gives CDR1 MNHNS, CDR2 SASEGT. CDR3 DNA sequence: TGTGCCAGCAGTCCCCCTGCGGACTACGAGCAGTACTTC. It specifies CASSPPADYEQYF.